A selection of T cell receptor beta chains follows, all from one sample in a study of circulating CD8 cells and anti-PD-1 response in melanoma. TCRdb re-called the reads through MiXCR, storing one row per CDR3 protein. The data hold some 710 distinct CDR3 sequences, with approximately 8.3% observed a single time. The sample here was CD8+ T cells from PBMCs, taken at baseline or after one month of anti-PD-1 therapy (not recorded which). The receptors stem from a human donor with melanoma. Each CDR3 is given with its conserved first and last residue. The order of the fields is D gene, V gene, clone size, J gene, CDR3 DNA, CDR3 protein. A D gene is named only where the DNA matches it firmly. Size is omitted from some rows. Given values are once, few, many or a class for expanded clones.

TRBD1	TRBV5-6	few	TRBJ1-2	TGTGCCAGCAGCCCCGAGAGACAGGGGCCTATCTATGGCTACACCTTC	CASSPERQGPIYGYTF
-	TRBV4-1	medium-sized	TRBJ1-2	TGCGCCAGCAGCCAAAGCCCGGGACGGAGTGACTATGGCTACACCTTC	CASSQSPGRSDYGYTF
-	TRBV19	hyperexpanded	TRBJ1-2	TGTGCCAGTAGTATAACAGCGTCCAGGGTCTATGGCTACACCTTC	CASSITASRVYGYTF
-	TRBV12-3/TRBV12-4	-	TRBJ2-7	TGTGCCAGCAGTTTAGCCGGTTCCTACGAGCAGTACTTC	CASSLAGSYEQYF
-	TRBV25-1	-	TRBJ2-5	TGTGCCAGCAGTGAGTCAAAAGAGGTTCAAGAGACCCAGTACTTC	CASSESKEVQETQYF
-	TRBV5-1	-	TRBJ2-2	TGCGCCAGCAGCTTGGTCGGTAGCTCCGAGTTCGCGAACACCGGGGAGCTGTTTTTT	CASSLVGSSEFANTGELFF
TRBD1	TRBV20-1	medium-sized	TRBJ2-7	TGCAGTGCTCGCGCTAAGACAGGGGGTCGGGGCGAGCAGTACTTC	CSARAKTGGRGEQYF
-	TRBV13	-	TRBJ2-7	TGTGCCAGCAGCTTAGGAGCAGACCGGGAGCAGTACTTC	CASSLGADREQYF
-	TRBV3-1	medium-sized	TRBJ2-7	TGTGCCAGCAGCCAAGATCGGTTAGGGGTCAGGATATCCTACGAGCAGTACTTC	CASSQDRLGVRISYEQYF
-	TRBV20-1	few	TRBJ2-7	TGCAGTGCATTAAAAGGACGGGGAAGCTCCTACGAGCAGTACTTC	CSALKGRGSSYEQYF
-	TRBV28	-	TRBJ1-1	TGTGCCAGCAGTTATACCAGGCGAACTGAAGCTTTCTTT	CASSYTRRTEAFF
-	TRBV19	-	TRBJ2-7	TGTGCCAGTAGTACCCTTAGAAGCGGGACAGGCTCCTACGAGCAGTACTTC	CASSTLRSGTGSYEQYF
-	TRBV27	medium-sized	TRBJ2-3	TGTGCCAGCAGTTTACCACCGGGACCCCAGAGGGATACGCAGTATTTT	CASSLPPGPQRDTQYF
TRBD2	TRBV5-1	large	TRBJ2-1	TGCGCCAGCACCCTAGCGGGGGGCTACAATGAGCAGTTCTTC	CASTLAGGYNEQFF
-	TRBV4-1	large	TRBJ2-5	TGCGCCAGCAGCCGACGACTGGAAGAGACCCAGTACTTC	CASSRRLEETQYF
-	TRBV7-3	large	TRBJ2-1	TGTGCCAGCAGCTTAACACCTCCGGGACTCAATGAGCAGTTCTTC	CASSLTPPGLNEQFF
-	TRBV19	hyperexpanded	TRBJ1-1	TGTGCCAGTACCCAATTCGGATCATCGGGCACTGAAGCTTTCTTT	CASTQFGSSGTEAFF
TRBD2	TRBV6-2/TRBV6-3	medium-sized	TRBJ2-1	TGTGCCAGCAGTTTCATAGCGGGGGCCTACAATGAGCAGTTCTTC	CASSFIAGAYNEQFF
-	TRBV9	few	TRBJ2-1	TGTGCCAGCAGCCCGAGTCGGACAGCATACAATGAGCAGTTCTTC	CASSPSRTAYNEQFF
-	TRBV14	-	TRBJ2-5	TGTGCCAGCAGCCTTACCGAGATGGCGACCCGGTACTTC	CASSLTEMATRYF
-	TRBV19	medium-sized	TRBJ2-3	TGTGCCAGTAGTTACAGGACTAGCACAGATACGCAGTATTTT	CASSYRTSTDTQYF
TRBD1	TRBV2	large	TRBJ2-7	TGTGCATCAAATCTGATTCAAGGACAGGGGAGGAGGACCTACGAGCAGTACTTC	CASNLIQGQGRRTYEQYF
-	TRBV28	medium-sized	TRBJ2-2	TGTGCCAGCAGGGGGGTATCCACCGGGGAGCTGTTTTTT	CASRGVSTGELFF
TRBD1	TRBV4-3	-	TRBJ2-1	TGCGCCAGCAGCCAAGATCGCTGGACAGGCATCTACAATGAGCAGTTCTTC	CASSQDRWTGIYNEQFF